This TCR beta chain was sequenced during a study of OX40 agonist ivuxolimab in advanced cancers. A remark on this clone: Its specificity is not known.

The J segment lost 1 base and the V segment lost 6 bases, leaving 5 bases of the junction unmatched. Looked up from germline, CDR1 is LNHNV and CDR2 is YYDKDF (reference sequence). The CDR3 contains 14 residues. TCRdb keeps only in-frame clones here, not all; method: immunoSEQ multiplex PCR. This table holds about 58,000 clones, around 83% found once. Study outcomes and limitations: Some patients without response likewise showed low normalized clonal expansion. Researchers did not establish what antigens the expanded peripheral T cells target. On average, a greater number of expanded clones characterised CD8+ T cells relative to CD4+.

The origin of this receptor is an adult with an advanced solid tumor such as melanoma, head and neck, liver or kidney cancer. The sequencing used CD4+ or CD8+ T cells sorted from blood, collected in a trial of the OX40 agonist ivuxolimab. V usage is TRBV15 and J usage is TRBJ1-2; TRBD1 matches 7 bases. The CDR3 region is CATSQGGSNYGYTF. The CDR3 region has the DNA TGTGCCACCAGTCAGGGGGGAAGTAACTATGGCTACACCTTC.